This TCR beta chain was documented in a study of shared clonotypes between healthy human individuals (dated by TCRdb to the early 2020s). The study in broad terms: A few men and two women, aged 18 to 49 years, made up the cohort. For each donor, CD4 naive and CD4 memory were each run on three plates, CD8 naive on two plates, and CD8 memory on one plate. Libraries were prepared and TCR repertoires were sequenced by different laboratories using diverse techniques, in order to increase sequencing depth and limit assay-specific biases. Leukapheresis yielded between about 0.85 and 9 billion PBMCs per donor. To estimate repertoire size and how much clonotype sharing occurs between individuals, the study deeply sequenced the blood TCR repertoires of five healthy adults. Overall results and qualifications from the work: When a handful of donors were compared, the shared fraction of clonotypes was about 5% for naive CD4, more than 3% for naive CD8, 2.3% for memory CD4, and 0.35% to 0.4% for memory CD8. Compared with non-shared clonotypes, the clonotypes found in all four sorted-subset donors had higher generation probabilities. Because the study included a small number of donors, the genetic and exposure-history diversity represented was limited. Only blood was sampled, and tissue TCR repertoires likely differ from those in blood. Naive subsets generally had larger estimated clonotype richness than memory subsets did. Even with the large sequencing depth, rarefaction of the sorted-subset datasets indicated that sequencing was incomplete. Pairwise subsampling indicated that sequencing depth was expected to affect the degree of clonotype sharing among donors.

The donors were healthy, HIV-negative adults with no recently reported acute infections or vaccinations. Every donor was a Caucasian adult living in Nashville, Tennessee, USA. CD4+ T cells were enriched by magnetic negative selection; naive cells were then positively selected on CD45RA, and the negative fraction formed the memory subset. Blood was collected by leukapheresis, and PBMCs were isolated by Ficoll-Histopaque density gradient centrifugation and then cryopreserved in liquid nitrogen vapor phase. Purity and quantity of every magnetically sorted T cell population were checked by analytical flow cytometry. Genomic DNA was isolated from each sorted fraction and quantified by UV absorbance on a Nanodrop 2000c. TCR CDR3 regions were amplified from genomic DNA by multiplex PCR using the deep immunoSEQ assay. Extracted genomic DNA from each cell subset was distributed evenly across all wells of several immunoSEQ 96-well plates, and each plate was treated as a replicate. Each replicate PCR for sorted subsets received roughly 0.2 ug genomic DNA, equal to tens of thousands of T cell genomes. Purified libraries were quantified with a Qubit 3.0 fluorometer, sized on a Bioanalyzer 2100, and re-quantified with the KAPA Library Quantification kit. A separate single-read 150-cycle Illumina NextSeq 550 flow cell was used to sequence each immunoSEQ 96-well plate. Turning to the authors' computational methods: Because the immunoSEQ output held only junctional sequences and lacked quality scores, the filtering could not match the filtering applied to full-length reads. To assign V/J genes and CDR3, sequences were annotated using PyIR, a Python wrapper for IgBLAST v1.9, with IMGT germline references. Any read was removed if the V/J assignment was weak (E-value above 1e-6), the CDR3 was missing, or the read contained stop codons, out-of-frame junctions, or ambiguous translated residues. V3J clonotypes were defined as sequences sharing the same inferred V gene, J gene, and CDR3 amino acid sequence. Percentage overlap between repertoires was calculated by dividing the number of shared unique clonotypes by the size of the smaller repertoire. Repertoire richness was assessed with RTK rarefaction, the Chao1 estimator, and Recon v2.1 estimates of unobserved clonotypes. Generation probabilities were computed with OLGA for all TCRbeta clonotypes obtained by the gDNA method from a few donors. Entries here come from immuneACCESS through TCRdb and include only in-frame sequences with V and J called. Some clones fail to appear in such tables; in the studies checked, an unresolved V gene covers under half of the shortfall, and the cause of the remainder is unknown. V and J calls and clone size come straight from that table; D and trimming were deduced from the DNA. In all, the sample holds roughly 1,500,000 clones, and 95% to 99% of those were seen once. The leading ten clones occupy about 0.4% of the sample.

This clone showed up just once. This receptor's antigen is unknown. Nothing much larger sits one base from this clone, and base qualities are not available. The clonotype was recovered from a man aged 30-40 years in good health. The sample was naive CD4+ T cells sorted from blood. Taken with the paper, the label for cell subset or site translates to: CD45RA+ positively selected.

The DNA sequence is TGTGCCAGCTCACCCACCCGGGGCAGGGTTGCCACCGGGGAGCTGTTTTTT. The resulting protein is CASSPTRGRVATGELFF. The chain is made from TRBV18 and TRBJ2-2; the D segment is perhaps TRBD1 or TRBD2, each sharing 5 matched bases. In the germline V gene, CDR1 corresponds to KGHSH and CDR2 to LQKENI. The CDR3 starts with the cysteine, ends with the phenylalanine, and has 17 residues. The retained sequence is limited to the CDR3, 51 bases, with the frame set at the first base. Deletion took 3 bases off V and 4 bases off J, with a span of 18 bases between the germline ends. With the portions outside the CDR3 filled from the reference TRBV18 and TRBJ2-2 genes, the complete variable region becomes NAGVMQNPRHLVRRRGQEARLRCSPMKGHSHVYWYRQLPEEGLKFMVYLQKENIIDESGMPKERFSAEFPKEGPSILRIQQVVRGDSAAYFCASSPTRGRVATGELFFGEGSRLTVL.